This T cell receptor beta chain was retrieved from a study of control samples from healthy donors and cancer patients. Deletions cut 2 bases from V and 7 bases from J, with 26 bases between. Germline V gene sequence: CDR1 MNHNS, CDR2 SASEGT. CDR3 length: 18 amino acids. The data were produced by immunoSEQ multiplex PCR, yet TCRdb's version contains in-frame clones alone and is incomplete. Found here are under 200,000 clones, around 96% of them singletons; the top ten hold approximately 0.93%. Sequencing used blood. The rearrangement joins TRBV6-1 to TRBJ1-1; weak D call: TRBD1 (5 bases). The TCR sequence derives from a woman under 40 in good health. The CDR3 here is CASSESMSAGRSRGEAFF. In nucleotides, the CDR3 is TGTGCCAGCAGTGAATCAATGTCGGCAGGGCGGTCCCGTGGTGAAGCTTTCTTT.